Shown below are 29 T cell receptor beta chains from a single sample sequenced in a study of T cell responses to AZD1222 COVID-19 vaccine. Using immunoSEQ multiplex PCR, the repertoire was profiled, and TCRdb retains in-frame clones only, with some absent. The data hold over 90,000 clones, with 80% to 95% observed a single time. The source was peripheral blood, collected on day 0 of AZD1222 vaccination. All receptors derive from an adult in good health.

The chain couples TRBV9 to TRBJ1-2; D gene uncertain. V was cut by 3 bases and J by 12 bases, with 18 bases left in between. There are 13 residues in the CDR3. CDR1 is SGDLS, CDR2 YYNGEE, per germline. The DNA for the CDR3 is TGTGCCAGCAGCGCACCGGCCGAGGGAAGGAACACCTTC. Translating it yields CASSAPAEGRNTF.

The J gene is TRBJ1-1, the V gene TRBV6-5; 7 positions match TRBD1. The CDR3 is made up of 14 amino acids. Per germline, CDR1 MNHEY and CDR2 SVGAGI. V shed 7 bases, J shed 2 bases, and the junction held 7 bases outside the gene matches. DNA of the CDR3: TGTGCCAGCAAACAGGGGCGAAGAAACACTGAAGCTTTCTTT. Protein product: CASKQGRRNTEAFF.

The chain is built from TRBV11-1 and TRBJ2-7; TRBD1 matches 7 bases. The CDR3 has 13 residues. Per germline, CDR1 SGHAT and CDR2 FQDESV (reference sequence). V was pared by 6 bases and J by 3 bases, with 5 bases of the junction left unmatched. The CDR3 protein is CASSRQGIYEQYF. CDR3 bases: TGTGCCAGCAGTAGACAGGGAATCTACGAGCAGTACTTC.

The J gene is TRBJ1-3, the V gene TRBV30; D gene unclear. V lost 5 bases and J 0 bases, leaving 8 bases between the germline ends. Germline loops: CDR1 GTSNPN, CDR2 SVGIG (reference sequence). The CDR3 is made up of 13 amino acids. The CDR3, as DNA: TGTGCCTGGCAAAAAACCTCTGGAAACACCATATATTTT. Protein product: CAWQKTSGNTIYF.

V gene TRBV9 combines with J gene TRBJ1-5, with a weak D call TRBD1 (5 bases). This CDR3 is 15 amino acids long. Germline CDR1 SGDLS, CDR2 YYNGEE. V was pared by 4 bases and J by 0 bases, with 11 bases between. The CDR3 DNA follows: TGTGCCAGCAGCACTACAGGTAATAGCAATCAGCCCCAGCATTTT. Translating gives CASSTTGNSNQPQHF.

The chain couples TRBV2 to TRBJ2-7; 8 bases line up with TRBD2. The germline gives CDR1 SNHLY, CDR2 FYNNEI. The V segment lost 5 bases and the J segment 4 bases; nucleotides outside the gene matches: 13. The CDR3 is 16 amino acids. The CDR3 here is CASSRSEASGQYEQYF. The CDR3 DNA reads TGTGCCAGCAGTAGAAGCGAGGCTAGCGGGCAGTACGAGCAGTACTTC.

The chain combines TRBV18 with TRBJ2-2, with D maybe TRBD1 (5 bases). Germline lookup yields CDR1 KGHSH and CDR2 LQKENI. Trimming left V 6 bases short and J 7 bases short, with 18 bases between. The CDR3 is 15 residues long. This chain's CDR3 is CASSPLTGAGGELFF. For the CDR3, the DNA is TGTGCCAGCTCCCCTCTGACTGGGGCCGGCGGGGAGCTGTTTTTT. The full variable domain, rest sourced from reference TRBV18 and TRBJ2-2, is NAGVMQNPRHLVRRRGQEARLRCSPMKGHSHVYWYRQLPEEGLKFMVYLQKENIIDESGMPKERFSAEFPKEGPSILRIQQVVRGDSAAYFCASSPLTGAGGELFFGEGSRLTVL.

The V call is TRBV19, the J call TRBJ2-7, with 7 bases matching TRBD1. V gave up 6 bases and J gave up 6 bases; unmatched junction bases: 14. Germline assignment: CDR1 LNHDA and CDR2 SQIVND (reference sequence). There are 15 residues in the CDR3. DNA of the CDR3: TGTGCCAGTAGGGCAAGGACAGGCCTCGCTTTCGAGCAGTACTTC. This translates into CASRARTGLAFEQYF.

The V call is TRBV11-2, the J call TRBJ2-7; 8 bases are shared with TRBD2. The germline gives CDR1 SGHAT, CDR2 FQNNGV. The V gene end was trimmed by 0 bases and the J gene end by 4 bases; junction bases not matched to a gene: 14. The CDR3 length is 18 residues. CDR3 sequence: CASSLETWLGSGEYEQYF. CDR3 sequence (DNA): TGTGCCAGCAGCTTAGAAACCTGGCTGGGTAGCGGGGAATACGAGCAGTACTTC.

The J gene is TRBJ2-7, the V gene TRBV11-2; 11 bases line up with TRBD2. The CDR3 has 14 amino acids. With V trimmed by 1 base and J by 11 bases, 7 bases remained unmatched. Looked up from germline, CDR1 is SGHAT and CDR2 is FQNNGV. CDR3 sequence: CASSLVASGGYKYF. CDR3 nucleotides: TGTGCCAGCAGCTTAGTGGCTAGCGGGGGGTACAAGTACTTC.

The gene calls are TRBV28 and TRBJ1-1, with D possibly TRBD1 on 5 matching bases. The germline V gene has CDR1 MDHEN and CDR2 SYDVKM. There are 11 residues in the CDR3. The V and J ends lost 1 base and 10 bases respectively, with 7 bases between them. The CDR3 region is CASSLSQGAFF. CDR3 in DNA: TGTGCCAGCAGTTTATCTCAGGGAGCTTTCTTT.

V is TRBV7-6 and J is TRBJ2-1; D might be TRBD1 (5 bases). Trimming stripped 5 bases from V and 7 bases from J, with 18 bases between. The CDR3 totals 15 residues. The V gene's germline CDR1 is SGHVS and CDR2 FNYEAQ. The CDR3 DNA follows: TGTGCCAGCAGCCCCCCCCCGACAGTAAAGAATGAGCAGTTCTTC. Protein product: CASSPPPTVKNEQFF.

The CDR3 is CASSTTTLKYF. In nucleotides, the CDR3 is TGTGCCAGCAGCACGACAACCCTCAAGTATTTT. The chain recombines TRBV13 with TRBJ2-3, with D unclear. V was trimmed by 5 bases and J by 13 bases, leaving 13 bases between them. Germline loops: CDR1 PRHDT, CDR2 FYEKMQ (reference sequence). CDR3 length: 11 residues.

J is TRBJ1-6 and V is TRBV27; D is undetermined. The ends were cut back, 2 bases at V and 7 bases at J, with 6 bases in the middle. The CDR3 extends over 13 amino acids. Germline assignment: CDR1 MNHEY and CDR2 SMNVEV (reference sequence). CDR3 protein: CASSLRHNSPLHF. The CDR3 DNA follows: TGTGCCAGCAGTTTAAGGCACAATTCACCCCTCCACTTT.

This clone has a count of ten or more. The chain has TRBV4-3 and TRBJ1-1; D possibly corresponds to TRBD1 (5 bases). Trimming stripped 3 bases from V and 2 bases from J, with 16 bases between. The CDR3 is 16 amino acids. Germline loops: CDR1 LGHNA, CDR2 YSLEER. CDR3 sequence reads: CASSQRIDSPNTEAFF. Written as DNA, the CDR3 is TGCGCCAGCAGCCAGAGAATTGACAGTCCAAACACTGAAGCTTTCTTT.

As DNA, the CDR3 is TGCGCCAGCAGCCCCGGAGCAGGACGCTCTGGAAACACCATATATTTT. Translation gives CASSPGAGRSGNTIYF. V is TRBV4-1 and J is TRBJ1-3, with no clear D. The CDR3 loop spans 16 amino acids. Trimming took off 4 bases at V and 0 bases at J, with 13 bases between the two ends. Looked up from germline, CDR1 is MGHRA and CDR2 is YSYEKL.

The chain employs TRBV7-9 and TRBJ2-6; D gene ambiguous. This CDR3 is built from 15 residues. The germline gives CDR1 SEHNR, CDR2 FQNEAQ (reference sequence). V lost 5 bases and J lost 2, with 10 bases in between. CDR3 coding DNA: TGTGCCAGCAGCCCCCCCCAGCCTGGGGCCAACGTCCTGACTTTC. Residues: CASSPPQPGANVLTF. Together with reference TRBV7-9 and TRBJ2-6, the CDR3 gives the full variable domain: DTGVSQNPRHKITKRGQNVTFRCDPISEHNRLYWYRQTLGQGPEFLTYFQNEAQLEKSRLLSDRFSAERPKGSFSTLEIQRTEQGDSAMYLCASSPPQPGANVLTFGAGSRLTVL.

The chain uses TRBV5-6 and TRBJ1-4, with D possibly being TRBD1 (5 bases). This CDR3 spans 14 amino acids. V lost 0 bases and J lost 4, with 7 bases in between. The germline CDR1 and CDR2 sequences are SGHDT and YYEEEE. This chain's CDR3 is CASSLEGINEKLFF. CDR3 coding DNA: TGTGCCAGCAGCTTGGAGGGGATTAATGAAAAACTGTTTTTT.

This rearrangement joins TRBV10-1 to TRBJ1-6; D ambiguous. The CDR3 length is 13 residues. CDR1 is WNHNN and CDR2 is SYGVQD in the germline V gene (reference sequence). Trimming took 9 bases from V and 9 from J, leaving 15 bases between them. The CDR3 DNA is TGCGCCAGGCCGACCCCCACGAGTTCACCCCTCCACTTT. This sequence encodes CARPTPTSSPLHF.

V usage is TRBV19 and J usage is TRBJ1-5; D gene uncertain. There are 14 residues in the CDR3. V lost 6 bases and J 4 bases, leaving 13 bases between the germline ends. CDR1 is LNHDA, CDR2 SQIVND, per germline (reference sequence). CDR3 residues: CASRSRGPNQPQHF. Written as DNA, the CDR3 is TGTGCCAGTAGGTCCCGGGGTCCTAATCAGCCCCAGCATTTT.

The J gene is TRBJ2-7, the V gene TRBV6-2 or TRBV6-3; D is unclear. This CDR3 has 10 residues. Germline V CDR1 and CDR2: MNHEY, SVGEGT. V was cut by 2 bases and J by 10 bases, with 6 bases left in between. DNA of the CDR3: TGTGCCAGCAGTTACCCTCGACAGTACTTC. Protein: CASSYPRQYF.

A few counts support this clone. The chain is built from TRBV19 and TRBJ1-2, with a possible D match to TRBD1 (5 bases). Germline V gene sequence: CDR1 LNHDA, CDR2 SQIVND (reference sequence). The CDR3 is 13 amino acids. V shed 1 base and J shed 6 bases, with 9 bases lying between them. The CDR3 here is CASSIAGPNGYTF. CDR3 bases: TGTGCCAGTAGTATAGCGGGACCGAATGGCTACACCTTC.

The chain employs TRBV5-4 and TRBJ1-1; D is possibly TRBD1 (6 bases). The CDR3 sequence is 14 residues long. Germline lookup yields CDR1 SGHNT and CDR2 YYREEE (reference sequence). Between the trimmed V and J ends, which lost 4 bases and 4 bases, there was a span of 14 bases. As DNA, the CDR3 is TGTGCCAGCAGCCCCGTTGGGGGCAGCACTGAAGCTTTCTTT. It codes for CASSPVGGSTEAFF.

This clone was detected once. The rearrangement uses TRBV5-1 and TRBJ1-1; no reliable D call. CDR1 is SGHRS, CDR2 YFSETQ, per germline. The CDR3 extends over 13 amino acids. V was shortened by 0 bases and J by 6 bases, with 9 bases between the two germline ends. In DNA form, the CDR3 reads TGCGCCAGCAGCTTGGCCGGAACGGCTGAAGCTTTCTTT. Amino acid sequence: CASSLAGTAEAFF.

The chain couples TRBV28 to TRBJ1-3; D ambiguous. Germline-derived CDR1 and CDR2 are MDHEN and SYDVKM. Trimming left V 6 bases short and J 5 bases short, with 8 bases between. The CDR3 spans 12 residues. Here the CDR3 reads CASSPLRNTIYF. The DNA of the CDR3 is TGTGCCAGCAGCCCACTTAGAAACACCATATATTTT.

The genes are TRBV7-2 and TRBJ2-2; a weak D match, TRBD1 (6 bases). The CDR3 contains 16 residues. Per germline, CDR1 SGHTA and CDR2 FQGNSA. The ends were cut back, 1 base at V and 3 bases at J, with 12 bases in the middle. CDR3 amino acids: CASSLVGAFDTGELFF. The DNA for the CDR3 is TGTGCCAGCAGCTTAGTGGGGGCCTTCGACACCGGGGAGCTGTTTTTT.

J is TRBJ2-3 and V is TRBV5-5, with D uncertain. The CDR3 is made up of 12 amino acids. Looked up from germline, CDR1 is SGHKS and CDR2 is YYEKEE (reference sequence). V was pared by 4 bases and J by 6 bases, with 9 bases between. This chain's CDR3 is CASSPNGDTQYF. CDR3 nucleotides: TGTGCCAGCAGCCCAAATGGGGATACGCAGTATTTT. Full variable domain (missing parts from reference TRBV5-5 and TRBJ2-3): DAGVTQSPTHLIKTRGQQVTLRCSPISGHKSVSWYQQVLGQGPQFIFQYYEKEERGRGNFPDRFSARQFPNYSSELNVNALLLGDSALYLCASSPNGDTQYFGPGTRLTVL.

On this clone itself: The junction differs from germline at one of its ends, possibly a read error. The chain combines TRBV6-1 with TRBJ1-1; no firm D call. Germline V gene lookup returns CDR1 MNHNS and CDR2 SASEGT. There are 13 residues in the CDR3. The CDR3 nucleotides are TGTGCCAGCAGTGAAGAAGACCCGCCTGACGCTTTCTTT. This gives the protein CASSEEDPPDAFF.

CDR3 bases: TGTGCCAGCTCACCACGATTCGTCAGACAGAACACTGAAGCTTTCTTT. Its translation is CASSPRFVRQNTEAFF. The rearrangement uses TRBV18 and TRBJ1-1; D uncertain. Trimming took 1 base from V and 1 from J, leaving 13 bases between them. Germline V CDR1 and CDR2: KGHSH, LQKENI. The CDR3 extends over 16 amino acids.